Given below is one T cell receptor (beta chain) in context. Its antigen is unidentified. This entry belongs to a study of shared clonotypes between healthy human individuals. General observations from the study: Shared clonotypes across all four donors exceeded non-shared ones in generation probability.

Assay execution proceeded at the deep level. Produced via immunoSEQ multiplex PCR; TCRdb's table is partial and in-frame only. The sample shows under 650,000 clones, almost 97% of them seen only once. The CDR3 totals 16 residues. The germline gives CDR1 SGHRS, CDR2 YFSETQ. V lost 4 bases and J lost 11; bases outside the gene matches: 14. This TCR derives from a woman aged 25 to 39 in good health. The sample consisted of naive CD4+ T cells sorted from blood. Subset described: CD45RA+ positively selected. The chain couples TRBV5-1 to TRBJ2-1; 11 positions agree with TRBD2. CDR3 coding DNA: TGCGCCAGCAGCATTCAACTAGCGGGAGTGAGCCCCCAGCAGTTCTTC. This sequence encodes CASSIQLAGVSPQQFF.